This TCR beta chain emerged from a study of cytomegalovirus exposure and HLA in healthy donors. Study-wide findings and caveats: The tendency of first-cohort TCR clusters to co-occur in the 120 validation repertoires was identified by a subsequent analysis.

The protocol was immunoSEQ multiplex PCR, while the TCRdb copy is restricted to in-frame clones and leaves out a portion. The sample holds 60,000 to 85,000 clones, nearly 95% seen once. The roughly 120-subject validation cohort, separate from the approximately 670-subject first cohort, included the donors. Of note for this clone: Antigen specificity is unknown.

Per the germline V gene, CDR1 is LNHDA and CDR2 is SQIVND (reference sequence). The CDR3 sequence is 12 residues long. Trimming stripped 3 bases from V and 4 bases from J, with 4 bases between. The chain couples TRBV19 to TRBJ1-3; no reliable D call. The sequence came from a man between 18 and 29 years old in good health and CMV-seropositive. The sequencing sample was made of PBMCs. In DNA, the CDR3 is TGTGCCAGTAGTATCCAGGGAAACACCATATATTTT. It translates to CASSIQGNTIYF.